This T cell receptor beta chain emerged from a study of blood T cell repertoires in COVID-19. Sequenced by immunoSEQ multiplex PCR; TCRdb stores in-frame clones only, minus some. This sample carries fewer than 95,000 clones, under 90% of them seen once, and the ten largest clones take 13%. The germline gives CDR1 MGHRA, CDR2 YSYEKL. The CDR3 totals 14 residues. The V and J ends lost 0 bases and 6 bases respectively, with 11 bases between them. The gene calls are TRBV4-1 and TRBJ1-2; D perhaps matches TRBD1 (5 bases). The TCR comes from a human donor in a cohort sampled during active COVID-19. Sample: peripheral blood. The CDR3 spells CASSQEFWGDGYTF. Here the CDR3 DNA reads TGCGCCAGCAGCCAAGAATTCTGGGGGGATGGCTACACCTTC.